The present T cell receptor (beta chain) was sequenced within a study of post-analysis software for immune sequencing data (dated by TCRdb to between 2014 and 2017). Concerning the study at large: Disease courses on record covered relapsing-remitting, secondary progressive and progressive-relapsing multiple sclerosis, though some patients had no subtype annotation. Patient repertoires were compared against over ten previously published healthy control repertoires from donors aged about 6 to 27 years. A subset of samples was prepared in parallel using single-end sample barcoding, then pooled and co-amplified after Illumina adapter ligation. The research as a whole found: Direct clustering with F measure showed strong co-clustering of samples prepared in the same batch, prompting a batch-effect correction. Patients showed significantly higher frequencies than controls for roughly 5 TRBV segments, among them TRBV5-6, TRBV5-1 and TRBV20-1. Multiple sclerosis patients had significantly lower normalized Chao1 diversity than controls, a result that suggests substantial peripheral T-cell clonal expansion. The multiple sclerosis patient group was slightly younger than the control group.

The library was produced with PCR. Sequencer: Illumina HiSeq 2500. To reduce PCR and sequencing biases, unique molecular identifiers were incorporated into the TCR beta cDNA libraries. Every 1 to 10 million input T cells yielded 500,000 or so cDNA molecules, meaning each molecule approximated one T cell. The patient libraries were prepared and sequenced using the same protocol as the earlier healthy control dataset. Within a given batch, samples were prepared together, multiplexed and sequenced on the same HiSeq lane. In the original analysis: Raw barcoded reads were processed with MIGEC, discarding single-read molecular identifier groups before consensus assembly and CDR3 extraction. VDJtools was used for post-analysis of the clonotype tables, and diversity was normalized by down-sampling every dataset to the size of the smallest sample. Repertoire overlap clustering matched CDR3 amino acid but not nucleotide sequences to correct batch-related cross-sample contamination. TCRdb cleaned the public reads at Q25 with fastp, built clones with MiXCR and kept in-frame beta chains. Rows merge per CDR3 protein into single entries with the most common DNA and genes. TCRdb's processing, not the authors' own work, is the source of the V and J calls. In all, the sample holds about 820,000 distinct CDR3 sequences, and 53% of those were seen once. Of the sample, approximately 4.3% falls within the top ten clones.

To demonstrate the VDJtools post-analysis software, the study profiled TCR beta repertoires from the peripheral blood of some 13 young patients with multiple sclerosis. The multiple sclerosis patients were children and adolescents ranging in age from roughly 6 to 15 years. As regards this clonotype: Its antigen is currently not known. Base-call qualities are not available, and no considerably larger clone is one nucleotide away.

CDR3 length: 15 amino acids, cysteine to phenylalanine. Only the CDR3 portion is preserved as DNA: 45 bases, with reading frame beginning at the first base. CDR1 and CDR2 (LGHNA, YNFKEQ) derive from the germline V gene. The germline V and J ends show losses of 6 bases and 6 bases respectively, and no gene match explains 8 bases of the junction. The source of this sequence is a girl aged 5-17 years with multiple sclerosis. Sequencing was done on a sample of blood. In this chain, TRBV4-2 is recombined with TRBJ2-3, and TRBD2 aligns with 11 junction nucleotides. The CDR3 corresponds to CASRLTSGDPDTQYF. The DNA sequence reads TGTGCCAGCAGGCTGACTAGCGGGGATCCGGATACGCAGTATTTT.